The 15 T cell receptor beta chains below all came from one sample that was sequenced in a study of T cell responses to AZD1222 COVID-19 vaccine. Sequencing was performed with immunoSEQ multiplex PCR; in TCRdb, only in-frame clones are kept and a portion is missing. This sample carries under 150,000 clones, just over 90% of them seen once, and the ten largest clones take about 2%. Material: peripheral blood, obtained 28 days after the second AZD1222 dose. Receptors originate from an adult who received the AZD1222 COVID-19 vaccine.

V and J are TRBV3-1 (or the pseudogene TRBV3-2) and TRBJ2-7; 8 nucleotides align to TRBD2. This CDR3 is built from 15 residues. The V and J ends lost 4 bases and 2 bases, in that order; junction bases with no gene match: 7. Germline V gene lookup returns CDR1 LGHDT and CDR2 YNNKEL (reference sequence). CDR3 nucleotide sequence: TGTGCCAGCAGCCTATACAGCGGGAGCCCCTACGAGCAGTACTTC. Protein product: CASSLYSGSPYEQYF.

The chain joins TRBV5-1 to TRBJ1-1; the D is unclear. The CDR3 has 14 residues. Trimming cost V 0 bases and J 5 bases, with 11 bases left between them. Germline V gene data show CDR1 as SGHRS and CDR2 as YFSETQ. The CDR3 bases are TGCGCCAGCAGCTTGGAGTACGGCAGGACTGAAGCTTTCTTT. Translating gives CASSLEYGRTEAFF.

The V gene is TRBV4-2, the J gene TRBJ2-1, with D tentatively TRBD1 (6 bases). The CDR3 runs 15 residues. V lost 1 base, J lost 3 bases, and 10 bases lay in between. Germline V lookup: CDR1 LGHNA, CDR2 YNFKEQ. CDR3 in DNA: TGTGCCAGCAGCCAAGCGACAGGTTTCTACAATGAGCAGTTCTTC. Its translation: CASSQATGFYNEQFF.

J is TRBJ2-1 and V is TRBV9; D remains ambiguous. The CDR3 runs to 14 residues. With 2 bases removed from V and 4 bases from J, the gap between germline ends came to 10 bases. Germline V lookup: CDR1 SGDLS, CDR2 YYNGEE. The DNA of the CDR3 is TGTGCCAGCAGCGTTGGGATCGATTACAATGAGCAGTTCTTC. Its translation: CASSVGIDYNEQFF.

The rearrangement joins TRBV4-2 to TRBJ2-1, with D perhaps TRBD2 (6 bases). Trimming stripped 0 bases from V and 0 bases from J, with 12 bases between. Germline V lookup: CDR1 LGHNA, CDR2 YNFKEQ. This CDR3 has 17 amino acids. This CDR3 is CASSQEDSGSSYNEQFF. CDR3 nucleotides: TGTGCCAGCAGCCAAGAGGATAGCGGAAGCTCCTACAATGAGCAGTTCTTC.

The rearrangement joins TRBV11-2 to TRBJ1-5; D not certain. The CDR3 totals 14 residues. V was clipped by 5 bases and J by 2 bases, with 10 bases between them. In germline, CDR1 is SGHAT, CDR2 FQNNGV. CDR3 region: CASSLNWGNQPQHF. Written as DNA, the CDR3 is TGTGCCAGCAGCCTCAACTGGGGCAATCAGCCCCAGCATTTT.

The V gene is TRBV7-3, the J gene TRBJ2-6; D is unclear. CDR1 and CDR2 (germline): SGHTA, FQGTGA. This CDR3 has 15 residues. V lost 5 bases and J lost 0, with 8 bases in between. As DNA, the CDR3 is TGTGCCAGCAGCCGGACCCCCTCTGGGGCCAACGTCCTGACTTTC. Translation gives CASSRTPSGANVLTF. The variable domain in full, completed from reference TRBV7-3 and TRBJ2-6, reads GAGVSQTPSNKVTEKGKYVELRCDPISGHTALYWYRQSLGQGPEFLIYFQGTGAADDSGLPNDRFFAVRPEGSVSTLKIQRTERGDSAVYLCASSRTPSGANVLTFGAGSRLTVL.

This clone was recorded once. The gene calls are TRBV30 and TRBJ1-2; TRBD1 matches at 9 bases. The CDR3 has 13 amino acids. Germline V lookup: CDR1 GTSNPN, CDR2 SVGIG (reference sequence). The CDR3, as DNA: TGTGCAAGCTTCGACAGGGGGAGGAATGGCTACACCTTC. It codes for CASFDRGRNGYTF.

The chain has TRBV11-2 and TRBJ2-7; D may be TRBD1 or TRBD2 (5 bases each). The germline CDR1 and CDR2 sequences are SGHAT and FQNNGV. Trimming pared 1 base from V and 6 bases from J, leaving 13 bases between. This CDR3 has 14 residues. The CDR3 reads CASSLARDLTEQYF. DNA of the CDR3: TGTGCCAGCAGCTTAGCCCGGGACCTAACCGAGCAGTACTTC. Full variable domain (remainder filled in from reference TRBV11-2 and TRBJ2-7): EAGVAQSPRYKIIEKRQSVAFWCNPISGHATLYWYQQILGQGPKLLIQFQNNGVVDDSQLPKDRFSAERLKGVDSTLKIQPAKLEDSAVYLCASSLARDLTEQYFGPGTRLTVT.

The count of this clone is one. This rearrangement joins TRBV24-1 to TRBJ1-2; perhaps TRBD1 as D (6 bases). Deletions cut 4 bases from V and 0 bases from J, with 20 bases between. Germline lookup yields CDR1 KGHDR and CDR2 SFDVKD. The CDR3 is 18 residues long. CDR3: CATSDRTPDRKANYGYTF. CDR3 sequence (DNA): TGTGCCACCAGTGACCGAACACCAGACAGGAAAGCTAACTATGGCTACACCTTC.

This chain links TRBV10-3 with TRBJ2-2, with 9 bases that match TRBD1. The trim removed 6 bases at V and 3 bases at J, leaving 5 bases unmatched. Germline CDR1 is ENHRY and CDR2 is SYGVKD. There are 15 residues in the CDR3. The CDR3 spells CAIRERTGDTGELFF. The CDR3 DNA follows: TGTGCCATCAGGGAACGGACAGGGGACACCGGGGAGCTGTTTTTT.

J is TRBJ2-1 and V is TRBV19, with D perhaps matching TRBD1 or TRBD2 (5 bases each). The CDR3 spans 14 residues. CDR1 is LNHDA and CDR2 is SQIVND in the germline V gene (reference sequence). Trimming pared 5 bases from V and 4 bases from J, leaving 12 bases between. Written as DNA, the CDR3 is TGTGCCAGTAGTGTGGGGGACGGGTACAATGAGCAGTTCTTC. This encodes CASSVGDGYNEQFF.

The genes are TRBV5-5 and TRBJ1-1, with D unresolved. From germline, CDR1 is SGHKS and CDR2 YYEKEE (reference sequence). Trimming removed 2 bases from V and 2 bases from J, with 13 bases in between. The CDR3 loop spans 15 amino acids. DNA of the CDR3: TGTGCCAGCAGCTTCGCCGGGGTCGGAAACACTGAAGCTTTCTTT. This translates into CASSFAGVGNTEAFF.

The V call is TRBV5-1, the J call TRBJ2-5; 9 bases are a match to TRBD2. The V and J ends lost 1 base and 1 base, in that order; junction bases with no gene match: 5. The CDR3 totals 16 residues. From germline, CDR1 is SGHRS and CDR2 YFSETQ. The CDR3: CASSLSLAGRQETQYF. The CDR3 DNA reads TGCGCCAGCAGCTTGTCCCTAGCGGGACGCCAAGAGACCCAGTACTTC.

This sequence joins TRBV5-1 and TRBJ1-5; 8 bases are a match to TRBD1. Losses at the gene ends were 0 bases for V and 6 bases for J; bases not matched to a gene: 2. In germline, CDR1 is SGHRS, CDR2 YFSETQ. The CDR3 has 14 residues. The CDR3 DNA sequence: TGCGCCAGCAGCTTGGGACAGGGGAGTCAGCCCCAGCATTTT. Its translation: CASSLGQGSQPQHF.